This TCR beta chain emerged from a study of blood T cell repertoires in COVID-19. Turning to the study itself: Samples of COVID-19 (acute and convalescent) were obtained from the United States, Italy and Spain. T cells, B-cell-depleted T cells, or PBMCs supplied cDNA or gDNA.

The sample holds a few counts of this clone. Authors' methods: How many nucleated cells were present was estimated from reference gene primer amplification. Method: immunoSEQ multiplex PCR; TCRdb's copy keeps in-frame clones and lacks some. V and J calls and clone size come straight from that table; D and trimming were deduced from the DNA. This sample has 180,000 or so clones; more than 75% occur once, and the top ten carry around 1.2%. V lost 1 base and J 9 bases, leaving 9 bases between the germline ends. Germline V gene data show CDR1 as LGHDT and CDR2 as YNNKEL (reference sequence). This CDR3 contains 12 residues.

This TCR was recovered from a human donor with acute COVID-19. The donor label of this sample is uncertain. Sequenced: PBMCs or T cells enriched from blood (not recorded which). This chain links TRBV3-1 (or the pseudogene TRBV3-2) with TRBJ1-2, with D tentatively TRBD1 (5 bases). The CDR3 DNA is TGTGCCAGCAGCCAAGCCCAGGGTAGCTACACCTTC. Its translation is CASSQAQGSYTF.